This T cell receptor (beta chain) came from a study of T cell repertoires in cytomegalovirus infection. Overall study context: CMV infection together with matching HLA type was indicated by public TCR beta signatures. Overall study findings and caveats: The ex vivo response showed dominance by HLA-C-restricted CMV-specific TCR beta clonotypes. Public TCR beta family frequency separated CMV-and-HLA carriers, including in an independent cohort.

A word on this clonotype: The antigen is undetermined. One end of the junction varies from germline; a read error may be responsible.

Germline CDR1 is SNHLY and CDR2 is FYNNEI. The CDR3 runs to 13 residues. TCRdb passed the reads through MiXCR, listing each CDR3 protein once. The sample contains about 260,000 distinct CDR3 sequences, roughly 13% of which appear only once. The sequencing input was PBMCs. J is TRBJ2-5 and V is TRBV2, with D possibly being TRBD1 (5 bases). The clonotype comes from a human donor in good health (CMV status not recorded). Some clones in this sample may be carry-over from other donors' samples. CDR3 DNA sequence: TGTGTCAGCAACCAGGGTGGGGTGGAGACCCAGTACTTC. The encoded protein is CVSNQGGVETQYF.